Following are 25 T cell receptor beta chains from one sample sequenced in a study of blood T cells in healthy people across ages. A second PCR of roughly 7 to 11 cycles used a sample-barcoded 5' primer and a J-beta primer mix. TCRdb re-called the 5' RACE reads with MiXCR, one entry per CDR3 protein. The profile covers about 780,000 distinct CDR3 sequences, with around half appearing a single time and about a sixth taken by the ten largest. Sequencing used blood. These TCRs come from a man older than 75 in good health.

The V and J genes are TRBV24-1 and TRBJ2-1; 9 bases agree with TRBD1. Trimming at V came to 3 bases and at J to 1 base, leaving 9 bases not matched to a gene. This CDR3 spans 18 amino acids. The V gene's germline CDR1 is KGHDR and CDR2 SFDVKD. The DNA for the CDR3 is TGTGCCACCAGTGATCCTCGGACAGGGGACGGTTCCTACAATGAGCAGTTCTTC. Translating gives CATSDPRTGDGSYNEQFF.

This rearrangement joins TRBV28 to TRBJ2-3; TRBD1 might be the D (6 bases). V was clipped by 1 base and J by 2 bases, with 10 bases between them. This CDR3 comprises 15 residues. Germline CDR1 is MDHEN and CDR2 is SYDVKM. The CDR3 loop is CASSLLGTNTDTQYF. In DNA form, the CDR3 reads TGTGCCAGCAGTTTATTAGGGACAAACACAGATACGCAGTATTTT.

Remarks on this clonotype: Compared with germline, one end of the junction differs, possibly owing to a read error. The CDR3: CVISESTRASGGNEQYF. The CDR3 nucleotides are TGTGTCATCAGTGAGTCGACTCGGGCTAGCGGAGGGAATGAGCAGTACTTC. The chain employs TRBV10-3 and TRBJ2-7; 7 positions match TRBD2. The CDR3 covers 17 residues. Germline V gives CDR1 ENHRY, CDR2 SYGVKD.

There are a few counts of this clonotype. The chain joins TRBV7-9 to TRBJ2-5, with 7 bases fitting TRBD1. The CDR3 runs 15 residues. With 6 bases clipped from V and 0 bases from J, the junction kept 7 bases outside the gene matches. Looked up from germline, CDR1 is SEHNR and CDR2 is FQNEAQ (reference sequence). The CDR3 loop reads CASSPGQLYQETQYF. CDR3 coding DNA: TGTGCCAGCAGTCCGGGACAGCTGTACCAAGAGACCCAGTACTTC.

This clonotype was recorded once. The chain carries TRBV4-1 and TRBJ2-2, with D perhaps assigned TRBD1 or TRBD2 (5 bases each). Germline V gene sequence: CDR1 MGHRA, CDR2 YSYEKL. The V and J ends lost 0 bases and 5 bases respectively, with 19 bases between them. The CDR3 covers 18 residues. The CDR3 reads CASSQDRPLGPLTGELFF. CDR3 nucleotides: TGCGCCAGCAGCCAAGATCGACCTTTGGGACCTTTGACCGGGGAGCTGTTTTTT.

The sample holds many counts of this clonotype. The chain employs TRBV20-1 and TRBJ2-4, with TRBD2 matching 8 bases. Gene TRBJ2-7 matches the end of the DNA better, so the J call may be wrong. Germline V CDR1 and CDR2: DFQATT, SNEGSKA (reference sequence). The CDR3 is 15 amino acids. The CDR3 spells CSADASLAVLNEQYF. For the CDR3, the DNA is TGCAGTGCTGATGCTTCACTAGCGGTACTTAACGAGCAGTACTTC.

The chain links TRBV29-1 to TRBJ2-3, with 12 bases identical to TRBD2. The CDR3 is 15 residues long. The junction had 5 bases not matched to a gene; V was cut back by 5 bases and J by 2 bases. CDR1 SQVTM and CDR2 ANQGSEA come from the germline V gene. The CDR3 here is CSVRTSGAITDTQYF. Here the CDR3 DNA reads TGCAGCGTTAGGACTAGCGGGGCAATCACAGATACGCAGTATTTT.

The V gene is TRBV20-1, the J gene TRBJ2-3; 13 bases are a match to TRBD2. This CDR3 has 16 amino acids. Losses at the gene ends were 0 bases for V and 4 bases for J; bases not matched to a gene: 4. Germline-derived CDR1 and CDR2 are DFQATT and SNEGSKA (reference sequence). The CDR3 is CSARDGLAGDSDTQYF. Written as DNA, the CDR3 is TGCAGTGCTAGAGATGGACTAGCGGGAGATTCAGATACGCAGTATTTT.

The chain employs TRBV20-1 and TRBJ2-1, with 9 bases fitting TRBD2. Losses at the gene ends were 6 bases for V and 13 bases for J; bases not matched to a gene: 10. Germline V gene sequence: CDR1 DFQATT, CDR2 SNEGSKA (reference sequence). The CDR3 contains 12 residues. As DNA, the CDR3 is TGCAGTGCGCGGACTAGCGATGAGACCCAGTTCTTC. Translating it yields CSARTSDETQFF.

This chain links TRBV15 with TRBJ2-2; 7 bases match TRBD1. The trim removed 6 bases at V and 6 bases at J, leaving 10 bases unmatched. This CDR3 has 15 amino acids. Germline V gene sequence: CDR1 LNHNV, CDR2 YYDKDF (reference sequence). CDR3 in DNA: TGTGCCACCAGGACACAGGGGCAAGGGGCCGGGGAGCTGTTTTTT. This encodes CATRTQGQGAGELFF.

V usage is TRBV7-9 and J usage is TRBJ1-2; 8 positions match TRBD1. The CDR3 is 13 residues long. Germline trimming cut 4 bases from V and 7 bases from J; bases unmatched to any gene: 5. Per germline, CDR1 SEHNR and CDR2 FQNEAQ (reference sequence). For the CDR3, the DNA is TGTGCCAGCAGCTCATCAGGGGGCTCTGGCTACACCTTC. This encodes CASSSSGGSGYTF.

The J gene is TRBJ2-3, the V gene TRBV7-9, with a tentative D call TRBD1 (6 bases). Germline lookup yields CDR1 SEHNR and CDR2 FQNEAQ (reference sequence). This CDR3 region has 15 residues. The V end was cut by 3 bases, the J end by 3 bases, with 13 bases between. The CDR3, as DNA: TGTGCCAGCAGCTTCGGACAGACCGGGACAGATACGCAGTATTTT. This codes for CASSFGQTGTDTQYF.

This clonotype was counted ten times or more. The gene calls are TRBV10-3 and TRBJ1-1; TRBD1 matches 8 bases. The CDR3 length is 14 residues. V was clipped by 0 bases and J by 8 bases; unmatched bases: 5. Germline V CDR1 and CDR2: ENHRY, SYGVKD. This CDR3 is CAISESTGAAEAFF. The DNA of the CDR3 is TGTGCCATCAGTGAGTCGACAGGGGCAGCCGAAGCTTTCTTT.

CDR3 DNA sequence: TGTGCCAGCAGTTCGCAGGGGGCTGCGGCTTTCTTT. Its translation is CASSSQGAAAFF. The V and J genes are TRBV28 and TRBJ1-1; 8 bases fit TRBD1. V lost 4 bases to trimming and J lost 11 bases; unmatched junction nucleotides: 6. The CDR3 spans 12 residues. Germline CDR1 reads MDHEN; CDR2 reads SYDVKM.

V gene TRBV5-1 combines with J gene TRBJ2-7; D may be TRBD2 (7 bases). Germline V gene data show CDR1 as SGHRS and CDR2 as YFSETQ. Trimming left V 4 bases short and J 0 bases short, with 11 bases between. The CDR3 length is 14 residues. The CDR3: CASSRGGISYEQYF. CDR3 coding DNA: TGCGCCAGCAGCAGGGGGGGGATCTCCTACGAGCAGTACTTC.

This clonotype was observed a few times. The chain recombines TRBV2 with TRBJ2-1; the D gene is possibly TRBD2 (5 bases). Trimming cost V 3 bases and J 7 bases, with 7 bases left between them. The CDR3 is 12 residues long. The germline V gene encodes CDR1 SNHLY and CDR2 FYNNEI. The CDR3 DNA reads TGTGCCAGCAGTGAGAGGGCAAATGAGCAGTTCTTC. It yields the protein CASSERANEQFF.

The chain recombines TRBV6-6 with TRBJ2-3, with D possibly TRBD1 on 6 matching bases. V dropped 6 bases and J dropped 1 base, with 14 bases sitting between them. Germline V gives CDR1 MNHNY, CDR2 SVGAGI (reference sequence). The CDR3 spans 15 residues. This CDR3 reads CASSRTGYGTDTQYF. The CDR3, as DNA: TGTGCCAGCAGCCGAACAGGGTATGGCACAGATACGCAGTATTTT.

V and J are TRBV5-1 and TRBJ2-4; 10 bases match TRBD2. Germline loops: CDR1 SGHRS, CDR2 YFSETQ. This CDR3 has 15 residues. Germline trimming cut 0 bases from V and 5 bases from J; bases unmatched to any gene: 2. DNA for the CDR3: TGCGCCAGCAGCTTGGCGGGGACTAGCGAAAACATTCAGTACTTC. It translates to CASSLAGTSENIQYF.

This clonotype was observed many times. CDR3 protein: CASSYSSGNTDTQYF. The CDR3 nucleotides read TGTGCCAGCAGCTACTCTAGCGGGAACACAGATACGCAGTATTTT. The V and J genes are TRBV7-9 and TRBJ2-3, with 9 bases lining up with TRBD2. Looked up from germline, CDR1 is SEHNR and CDR2 is FQNEAQ (reference sequence). The J segment lost 2 bases and the V segment lost 4 bases, leaving 4 bases of the junction unmatched. This CDR3 region has 15 residues.

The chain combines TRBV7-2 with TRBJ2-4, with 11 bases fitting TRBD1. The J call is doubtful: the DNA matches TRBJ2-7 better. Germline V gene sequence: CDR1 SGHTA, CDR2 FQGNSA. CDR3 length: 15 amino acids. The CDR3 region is CASSIRDRGACEQYF. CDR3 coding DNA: TGTGCCAGCAGCATCCGGGACAGGGGGGCCTGCGAGCAGTACTTC.

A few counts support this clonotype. Here the CDR3 reads CASSTGKGLENTGELFF. The CDR3 region has the DNA TGTGCCAGCAGTACGGGGAAGGGACTAGAGAACACCGGGGAGCTGTTTTTT. The V call is TRBV9, the J call TRBJ2-2; 8 nucleotides align to TRBD2. Trimming removed 5 bases from V and 1 base from J; junction bases left unmatched: 10. CDR1 and CDR2 (germline): SGDLS, YYNGEE. The CDR3 length is 17 residues.

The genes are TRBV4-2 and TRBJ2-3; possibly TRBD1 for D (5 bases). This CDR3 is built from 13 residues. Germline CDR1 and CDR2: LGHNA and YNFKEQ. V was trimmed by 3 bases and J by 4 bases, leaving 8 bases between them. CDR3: CASSQVGPDTQYF. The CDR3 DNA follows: TGTGCCAGCAGCCAGGTGGGGCCAGATACGCAGTATTTT.

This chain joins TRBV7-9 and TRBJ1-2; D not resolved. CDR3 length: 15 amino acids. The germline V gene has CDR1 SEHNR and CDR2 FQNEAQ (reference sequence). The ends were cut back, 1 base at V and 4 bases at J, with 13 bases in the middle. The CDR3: CASSLVSGTGYGYTF. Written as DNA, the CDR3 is TGTGCCAGCAGCTTAGTCTCAGGAACCGGCTATGGCTACACCTTC.

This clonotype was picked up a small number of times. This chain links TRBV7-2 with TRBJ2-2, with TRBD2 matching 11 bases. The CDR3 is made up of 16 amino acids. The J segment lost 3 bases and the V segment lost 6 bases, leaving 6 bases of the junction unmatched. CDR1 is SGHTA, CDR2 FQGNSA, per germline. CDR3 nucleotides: TGTGCCAGCAGTCCTAGCGGGAGGTCGGACACCGGGGAGCTGTTTTTT. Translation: CASSPSGRSDTGELFF.

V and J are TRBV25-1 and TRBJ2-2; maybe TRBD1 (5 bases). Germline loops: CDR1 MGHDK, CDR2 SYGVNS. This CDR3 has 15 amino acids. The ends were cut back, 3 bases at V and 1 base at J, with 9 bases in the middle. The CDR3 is CASSEDRGNTGELFF. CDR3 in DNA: TGTGCCAGCAGTGAGGATAGGGGGAACACCGGGGAGCTGTTTTTT.